The TCR beta chain under discussion was sequenced for a study of T cell responses to AZD1222 COVID-19 vaccine. Germline V lookup: CDR1 LGHDT, CDR2 YNNKEL (reference sequence). With 0 bases clipped from V and 6 bases from J, the junction kept 3 bases outside the gene matches. The CDR3 length is 14 residues. The data were produced by immunoSEQ multiplex PCR, yet TCRdb's version contains in-frame clones alone and is incomplete. The table includes some 150,000 clones, 88% detected once. This clone was counted between two and nine times. Its antigen is unknown. General study results and limits: Donors were largely white British and mainly female; clonal diversity was possibly underestimated. Two doses of AZD1222 preceded a rise in Spike-specific TCR breadth and depth.

The specimen was peripheral blood, collected 28 days after the second AZD1222 dose. The genes are TRBV3-1 (or the pseudogene TRBV3-2) and TRBJ2-7; TRBD2 aligns across 9 bases. The clonotype comes from an adult who received the AZD1222 COVID-19 vaccine. This CDR3 reads CASSQDSGGAEQYF. Here the CDR3 DNA reads TGTGCCAGCAGCCAAGATAGCGGGGGTGCCGAGCAGTACTTC.